The T cell receptor beta chain described here comes from a study of graft-versus-host responses after intestinal transplantation. Study-wide context: Once they had received anti-thymocyte globulin induction, all recipients took tacrolimus and steroids for 2 to 4 years. Study observations and caveats: Analysis identified GvH clones in recipient marrow, with some appearing first in ileum or blood. Peak circulating GvH clone levels tracked with early post-transplant HvG declines.

The data were produced by immunoSEQ multiplex PCR, yet TCRdb's version contains in-frame clones alone and is incomplete. The sample includes 9,000 to 10,000 clones, 25% to 30% seen only once; the top ten take about 3.3%. Post-reaction sorting isolated proliferating CFSE-low CD3+CD4+ and CD3+CD8+ responders. There are 16 residues in the CDR3. Between the trimmed V and J ends, which lost 0 bases and 0 bases, there was a span of 11 bases. Germline CDR1 and CDR2: MGHRA and YSYEKL. The J gene is TRBJ1-1, the V gene TRBV4-1; D unresolved. The origin of this receptor is a human patient who received an intestinal transplant. Source: alloreactive CD4+ T cells from a mixed lymphocyte reaction culture, taken before intestinal transplant. Subset reported: CFSE-low proliferating T cells sorted from roughly 6-day pre-transplant mixed lymphocyte reaction (GvH or HvG direction). Here the CDR3 reads CASSQDPLTVNTEAFF. The CDR3 DNA reads TGCGCCAGCAGCCAAGATCCTTTGACGGTGAACACTGAAGCTTTCTTT.